Below, 14 T cell receptor beta chains from the same sample are listed, as sequenced in a study of shared clonotypes between healthy human individuals. Clones were read by immunoSEQ multiplex PCR, and TCRdb kept only the in-frame ones, dropping some. Counted here are under 600,000 clones, around 97% occurring once; the ten biggest clones make up roughly 0.05%. Sequenced material: naive CD4+ T cells sorted from blood. Subset in this sample: CD45RA+ positively selected. The origin of the receptors is a woman in her twenties or thirties in good health.

This clone was picked up one time. J is TRBJ2-3 and V is TRBV27; 7 bases are a match to TRBD1. Germline V gene lookup returns CDR1 MNHEY and CDR2 SMNVEV (reference sequence). The CDR3 is 15 amino acids. V shed 8 bases and J 3 bases; nucleotides not matched to a gene: 11. CDR3 nucleotide sequence: TGTGCCAGCGTAGACAGGGCGGGCAGTACAGATACGCAGTATTTT. Amino acids: CASVDRAGSTDTQYF.

The chain couples TRBV18 to TRBJ1-5, with TRBD1 identical over 10 bases. The CDR3 loop spans 14 amino acids. V trimming: 5 bases; J trimming: 5 bases; junction bases outside the gene matches: 3. Germline V gives CDR1 KGHSH, CDR2 LQKENI. The CDR3 sequence: CASSRTGGYQPQHF. CDR3 sequence (DNA): TGTGCCAGCTCAAGGACAGGGGGTTATCAGCCCCAGCATTTT. The entire variable domain, with the rest obtained from reference TRBV18 and TRBJ1-5, is as follows: NAGVMQNPRHLVRRRGQEARLRCSPMKGHSHVYWYRQLPEEGLKFMVYLQKENIIDESGMPKERFSAEFPKEGPSILRIQQVVRGDSAAYFCASSRTGGYQPQHFGDGTRLSIL.

The chain carries TRBV5-1 and TRBJ2-3, with 9 positions matching TRBD1. This CDR3 contains 17 residues. Germline CDR1 is SGHRS and CDR2 is YFSETQ. V lost 0 bases and J lost 2; bases outside the gene matches: 7. The DNA of the CDR3 is TGCGCCAGCAGCTTGGCCCGGGACAGGGCCTACACAGATACGCAGTATTTT. Its translation: CASSLARDRAYTDTQYF.

This clone appeared a single time. Here the CDR3 reads CASRHPLAGVGYEQFF. CDR3 sequence (DNA): TGTGCCAGCAGACATCCTCTAGCGGGAGTGGGGTATGAGCAGTTCTTC. The genes are TRBV7-9 and TRBJ2-1; TRBD2 matches at 10 bases. Trimming cost V 6 bases and J 8 bases; bases outside gene matches: 13. CDR1 is SEHNR, CDR2 FQNEAQ, per germline (reference sequence). The CDR3 is 16 amino acids. The variable domain in full, with the rest retrieved from reference TRBV7-9 and TRBJ2-1, is DTGVSQNPRHKITKRGQNVTFRCDPISEHNRLYWYRQTLGQGPEFLTYFQNEAQLEKSRLLSDRFSAERPKGSFSTLEIQRTEQGDSAMYLCASRHPLAGVGYEQFFGPGTRLTVL.

Note on this clone: The sample holds other DNA sequences that translate to the same CDR3. The chain has TRBV2 and TRBJ2-5, with no clear D. Germline V gene sequence: CDR1 SNHLY, CDR2 FYNNEI. Trimming took 2 bases from V and 3 from J, leaving 7 bases between them. There are 13 residues in the CDR3. The CDR3 DNA reads TGTGCCAGCAGTGAAAGAAGGGAAGAGACCCAGTACTTC. This gives the protein CASSERREETQYF.

V usage is TRBV18 and J usage is TRBJ2-2; 10 bases fit TRBD2. V was clipped by 4 bases and J by 2 bases; unmatched bases: 4. Germline CDR1 is KGHSH and CDR2 is LQKENI. The CDR3 loop spans 16 amino acids. Here the CDR3 reads CASSLSSGRNTGELFF. CDR3 sequence (DNA): TGTGCCAGCTCACTGTCTAGCGGGAGAAACACCGGGGAGCTGTTTTTT.

The chain joins TRBV6-1 to TRBJ2-7; D is possibly TRBD1 (6 bases). V dropped 5 bases and J dropped 2 bases, with 13 bases sitting between them. Germline lookup yields CDR1 MNHNS and CDR2 SASEGT. CDR3 length: 14 amino acids. Here the CDR3 reads CASSSPGHPYEQYF. The CDR3 nucleotides read TGTGCCAGCAGTTCCCCGGGACACCCCTACGAGCAGTACTTC.

The rearrangement uses TRBV19 and TRBJ2-1, with D possibly being TRBD2 (5 bases). Per the germline V gene, CDR1 is LNHDA and CDR2 is SQIVND (reference sequence). V was cut by 7 bases and J by 2 bases, with 21 bases left in between. The CDR3 length is 17 residues. In DNA, the CDR3 is TGTGCCAGTACTAGACTATACCCGGCCCCGGCCTACAATGAGCAGTTCTTC. As protein: CASTRLYPAPAYNEQFF.

This chain uses TRBV5-1 with TRBJ2-1, with D possibly matching TRBD1 (5 bases). V lost 0 bases and J lost 10, with 14 bases in between. Germline V gene lookup returns CDR1 SGHRS and CDR2 YFSETQ. The CDR3 spans 14 residues. CDR3 nucleotide sequence: TGCGCCAGCAGCTTGGTGACAGCTGCCACCGAGCAGTTCTTC. As protein: CASSLVTAATEQFF.

The V call is TRBV7-3, the J call TRBJ2-1, with 8 positions matching TRBD2. The junction had 7 bases not matched to a gene; V was cut back by 3 bases and J by 9 bases. CDR3 length: 14 amino acids. From germline, CDR1 is SGHTA and CDR2 FQGTGA. The CDR3 nucleotides are TGTGCCAGCAGCTTGGGACTAGATTTGGGTGAGCAGTTCTTC. Translating gives CASSLGLDLGEQFF.

The chain couples TRBV6-5 to TRBJ2-1; possibly TRBD1 for D (5 bases). Germline CDR1 reads MNHEY; CDR2 reads SVGAGI. V lost 9 bases, J lost 4 bases, and 13 bases lay in between. This CDR3 has 13 residues. The CDR3, as DNA: TGTGCCAGAGGGCAGGGCCGATACAATGAGCAGTTCTTC. It yields the protein CARGQGRYNEQFF.

This chain links TRBV27 with TRBJ2-7; D possibly corresponds to TRBD1 (6 bases). Per the germline V gene, CDR1 is MNHEY and CDR2 is SMNVEV (reference sequence). V lost 11 bases to trimming and J lost 3 bases, with 20 bases between them. The CDR3 runs 14 residues. CDR3 bases: TGTGCCCAGGGGAAGGCTTCTTTACACTACGAGCAGTACTTC. Protein: CAQGKASLHYEQYF.

V gene TRBV6-5 combines with J gene TRBJ2-1, with D possibly TRBD1 on 6 matching bases. The CDR3 spans 15 residues. Germline V gene sequence: CDR1 MNHEY, CDR2 SVGAGI. Between the trimmed V and J ends, which lost 2 bases and 10 bases, there was a span of 18 bases. The CDR3 region has the DNA TGTGCCAGCAGTTACACAGAGGGGGTAGGTCGAGAGCAGTTCTTC. Translation: CASSYTEGVGREQFF.

The chain couples TRBV28 to TRBJ2-5; TRBD2 is a possible D gene (6 bases). V lost 7 bases to trimming and J lost 2 bases, with 20 bases between them. The CDR3 is 16 amino acids. Looked up from germline, CDR1 is MDHEN and CDR2 is SYDVKM. CDR3: CASKSHGAGPQETQYF. CDR3 in DNA: TGTGCCAGCAAATCTCATGGGGCGGGACCTCAAGAGACCCAGTACTTC.